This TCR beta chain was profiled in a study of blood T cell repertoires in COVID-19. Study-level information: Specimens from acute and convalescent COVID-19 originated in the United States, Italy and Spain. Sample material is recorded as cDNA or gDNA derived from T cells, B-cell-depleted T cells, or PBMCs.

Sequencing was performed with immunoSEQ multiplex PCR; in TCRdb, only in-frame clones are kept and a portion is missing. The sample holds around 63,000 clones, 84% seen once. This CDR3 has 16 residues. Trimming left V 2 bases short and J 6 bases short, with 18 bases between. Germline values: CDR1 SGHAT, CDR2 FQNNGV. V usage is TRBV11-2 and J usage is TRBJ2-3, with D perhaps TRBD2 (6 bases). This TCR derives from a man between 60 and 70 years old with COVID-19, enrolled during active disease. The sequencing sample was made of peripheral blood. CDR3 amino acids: CASSLIGAGYADTQYF. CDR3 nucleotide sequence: TGTGCCAGCAGCTTAATCGGCGCGGGGTACGCGGATACGCAGTATTTT.